One TCR beta chain is described in this entry. This specimen comes from a study of blood T cell repertoires in COVID-19. Turning to the study itself: Material from acute and convalescent COVID-19 was sourced from the United States, Italy and Spain. PBMCs, B-cell-depleted T cells, or T cells provided the cDNA or gDNA that made up the material.

Under the authors' procedure: Reference gene primer amplification gave nucleated cell count estimates. Using immunoSEQ multiplex PCR, the repertoire was profiled, and TCRdb retains in-frame clones only, with some absent. Clonal size and the V and J genes are those of that table, whereas D and trimming came from the DNA. The sample has approximately 150,000 clones, about 86% seen once. The CDR3 is 15 residues long. Looked up from germline, CDR1 is SGHRS and CDR2 is YFSETQ. The V and J ends lost 3 bases and 2 bases respectively, with 15 bases between them. The sequencing input was peripheral blood. The source of this sequence is a man in his 70s with acute or convalescent COVID-19. This chain links TRBV5-1 with TRBJ2-7; no definite D call. The CDR3 DNA reads TGCGCCAGCAGCTCACGACAAGGTCAGGCCTACGAGCAGTACTTC. Encoded protein: CASSSRQGQAYEQYF.